This TCR beta chain appears in the sequencing data of a study of identical twins. MiXCR, applied by TCRdb to the 5' RACE reads, yields one record per CDR3 protein. The profile shows 1,800,000 or so distinct CDR3 sequences, more than 30% of them singletons. Overall study findings and caveats: Twins shared out-of-frame alpha sequences with excess low generation probability. Weaker excess twin sharing was observed in beta out-of-frame sequences. Zero-insertion analyses might be partly confounded by invariant T cells like MAIT and iNKT. Cord blood beta clonotypes that were abundant carried fewer insertions, and memory repertoires showed no such trend.

Details on this clonotype: Its antigen is not known.

CDR3 size: 15 residues. V was clipped by 7 bases and J by 3 bases; unmatched bases: 7. Germline V gene lookup returns CDR1 MNHNY and CDR2 SVGAGI (reference sequence). The V call is TRBV6-6, the J call TRBJ2-1; 9 bases match TRBD1. This TCR derives from a newborn girl in good health. Sequencing used cord blood. CDR3 in amino acids: CASTRGQGVYNEQFF. For the CDR3, the DNA is TGTGCCAGCACTAGGGGACAGGGAGTCTACAATGAGCAGTTCTTC.